A single sample is the source of the 31 T cell receptor beta chains below, sequenced in a study of OX40 agonist ivuxolimab in advanced cancers. Sequencing used immunoSEQ multiplex PCR; TCRdb keeps in-frame clones, though not all of them. This sample has approximately 80,000 clones, with around 87% found just once. The sequencing used CD4+ or CD8+ T cells sorted from blood, collected in a trial of the OX40 agonist ivuxolimab. The receptors derive from an adult with an advanced solid tumor such as melanoma, head and neck, liver or kidney cancer.

In its sample, this clone was seen once. The chain links TRBV19 to TRBJ2-1, with D perhaps matching TRBD2 (5 bases). The V gene's germline CDR1 is LNHDA and CDR2 SQIVND (reference sequence). The ends were cut back, 0 bases at V and 2 bases at J, with 8 bases in the middle. The CDR3 length is 15 residues. The CDR3 protein is CASSIDRRAYNEQFF. The CDR3 DNA reads TGTGCCAGTAGTATAGATCGGCGGGCCTACAATGAGCAGTTCTTC.

V gene TRBV10-1 combines with J gene TRBJ2-5; 7 bases map to TRBD2. Germline lookup yields CDR1 WNHNN and CDR2 SYGVQD (reference sequence). J gave up 4 bases and V 6 bases, and 8 bases lay outside the gene matches. The CDR3 sequence is 14 residues long. The CDR3 sequence: CASSASGLGETQYF. In nucleotides, the CDR3 is TGCGCCAGCAGCGCTAGCGGCCTAGGAGAGACCCAGTACTTC.

The V call is TRBV6-5, the J call TRBJ2-7; TRBD1 aligns across 11 bases. The V and J ends lost 6 bases and 3 bases, in that order; junction bases with no gene match: 4. CDR3 length equals 14 residues. Germline lookup yields CDR1 MNHEY and CDR2 SVGAGI. CDR3 loop: CASRRGTGGYEQYF. Here the CDR3 DNA reads TGTGCCAGCAGAAGGGGGACAGGGGGCTACGAGCAGTACTTC.

The rearrangement uses TRBV7-2 and TRBJ2-7, with 7 bases aligning to TRBD2. Per the germline V gene, CDR1 is SGHTA and CDR2 is FQGNSA. The CDR3 is made up of 15 amino acids. Trimming took 5 bases from V and 2 from J; bases not matched to a gene: 9. The CDR3 DNA follows: TGTGCCAGCAGCCTCCAAACTAGCGCCGCCTACGAGCAGTACTTC. Translating it yields CASSLQTSAAYEQYF.

The rearrangement joins TRBV28 to TRBJ1-5; 8 bases line up with TRBD1. CDR1 and CDR2 from the germline V gene are MDHEN and SYDVKM. The CDR3 length is 17 residues. V shed 3 bases and J 0 bases; nucleotides not matched to a gene: 7. CDR3 region: CASSFAQGVGSNQPQHF. DNA for the CDR3: TGTGCCAGCAGTTTTGCACAGGGGGTGGGTAGCAATCAGCCCCAGCATTTT.

This clone is a singleton in its sample. The CDR3 loop is CASSLGGLARAEQYF. The CDR3, as DNA: TGCGCCAGCAGCTTGGGTGGACTAGCTCGAGCCGAGCAGTACTTC. This sequence joins TRBV5-1 and TRBJ2-7; 8 bases line up with TRBD2. The CDR3 consists of 15 residues. The germline CDR1 and CDR2 sequences are SGHRS and YFSETQ. V trimming: 0 bases; J trimming: 6 bases; junction bases outside the gene matches: 8.

The CDR3 spells CASSIRGRGQETQYF. As DNA, the CDR3 is TGTGCCAGTAGTATTAGGGGTCGGGGCCAAGAGACCCAGTACTTC. The chain uses TRBV19 and TRBJ2-5, with D perhaps given as TRBD1 or TRBD2 (5 bases each). Per the germline V gene, CDR1 is LNHDA and CDR2 is SQIVND (reference sequence). The CDR3 spans 15 residues. V dropped 3 bases and J dropped 1 base, with 12 bases sitting between them. Supplemented by reference TRBV19 and TRBJ2-5, the full variable domain reads DGGITQSPKYLFRKEGQNVTLSCEQNLNHDAMYWYRQDPGQGLRLIYYSQIVNDFQKGDIAEGYSVSREKKESFPLTVTSAQKNPTAFYLCASSIRGRGQETQYFGPGTRLLVL.

The chain is built from TRBV5-1 and TRBJ1-5; tentative D call: TRBD1 (6 bases). This CDR3 spans 15 amino acids. V was shortened by 3 bases and J by 5 bases, with 15 bases between the two germline ends. Germline CDR1 reads SGHRS; CDR2 reads YFSETQ. The chain's CDR3 is CASSSDGGAYQPQHF. CDR3 coding DNA: TGCGCCAGCAGCTCAGATGGGGGGGCCTATCAGCCCCAGCATTTT.

This clone was seen once. The V gene is TRBV18, the J gene TRBJ2-5; TRBD1 is a possible D gene (5 bases). The germline V gene has CDR1 KGHSH and CDR2 LQKENI. The V end lost 1 base, the J end lost 4 bases, and 10 bases lay between the germline ends. The CDR3 length is 14 residues. CDR3 bases: TGTGCCAGCTCACCACGGCAGGGCCCAGAGACCCAGTACTTC. Its translation: CASSPRQGPETQYF.

The rearrangement links TRBV28 to TRBJ2-3; 9 bases are shared with TRBD2. The V and J ends lost 11 bases and 5 bases, in that order; junction bases with no gene match: 17. The CDR3 extends over 16 amino acids. Germline CDR1 MDHEN, CDR2 SYDVKM. In nucleotides, the CDR3 is TGTGCCTCCATGGAATTAGCGGGAGTATCTGGAGATACGCAGTATTTT. Its protein product is CASMELAGVSGDTQYF. Looking up the rest from reference TRBV28 and TRBJ2-3 gives the full variable domain: DVKVTQSSRYLVKRTGEKVFLECVQDMDHENMFWYRQDPGLGLRLIYFSYDVKMKEKGDIPEGYSVSREKKERFSLILESASTNQTSMYLCASMELAGVSGDTQYFGPGTRLTVL.

J is TRBJ2-1 and V is TRBV7-9; TRBD2 matches at 7 bases. Germline CDR1 and CDR2: SEHNR and FQNEAQ (reference sequence). V shed 5 bases and J 5 bases; nucleotides not matched to a gene: 12. The CDR3 covers 16 residues. The CDR3 DNA reads TGTGCCAGCAGCCCCCCGCGTAGCGGGCCACACAATGAGCAGTTCTTC. It encodes CASSPPRSGPHNEQFF.

This chain uses TRBV18 with TRBJ2-7, with TRBD1 identical over 8 bases. Germline CDR1 and CDR2: KGHSH and LQKENI. V lost 3 bases, J lost 3 bases, and 13 bases stayed unmatched. The CDR3 runs to 17 residues. In nucleotides, the CDR3 is TGTGCCAGCTCACCCCCGGGACAGGCTTGGGGCTACTACGAGCAGTACTTC. Protein sequence: CASSPPGQAWGYYEQYF. Full variable domain (missing parts from reference TRBV18 and TRBJ2-7): NAGVMQNPRHLVRRRGQEARLRCSPMKGHSHVYWYRQLPEEGLKFMVYLQKENIIDESGMPKERFSAEFPKEGPSILRIQQVVRGDSAAYFCASSPPGQAWGYYEQYFGPGTRLTVT.

The J gene is TRBJ1-1, the V gene TRBV6-1; D remains ambiguous. CDR1 is MNHNS and CDR2 is SASEGT in the germline V gene. CDR3 length: 11 amino acids. The ends were cut back, 6 bases at V and 11 bases at J, with 13 bases in the middle. The CDR3, as DNA: TGTGCCAGCAGCGACTTGGCGGGGGCTTTCTTT. This gives the protein CASSDLAGAFF.

V is TRBV27 and J is TRBJ2-7, with D uncertain. Trimming removed 0 bases at V and 0 bases at J, with 12 bases between. CDR1 and CDR2 (germline): MNHEY, SMNVEV (reference sequence). This CDR3 contains 16 residues. CDR3: CASSLSAWSSSYEQYF. CDR3 bases: TGTGCCAGCAGTTTATCTGCGTGGTCCAGCTCCTACGAGCAGTACTTC.

This sequence joins TRBV5-4 and TRBJ2-6; a weak D match, TRBD2 (7 bases). CDR3 size: 17 residues. V was cut by 0 bases and J by 0 bases, with 10 bases left in between. Germline assignment: CDR1 SGHNT and CDR2 YYREEE (reference sequence). CDR3 coding DNA: TGTGCCAGCAGCTTGGCGGGGGGCGGCTCTGGGGCCAACGTCCTGACTTTC. It codes for CASSLAGGGSGANVLTF.

The chain carries TRBV2 and TRBJ1-5, with D unresolved. With 3 bases removed from V and 1 base from J, the gap between germline ends came to 7 bases. The CDR3 totals 14 residues. Germline loops: CDR1 SNHLY, CDR2 FYNNEI. The DNA for the CDR3 is TGTGCCAGCAGTGACAAGTCCAGCAATCAGCCCCAGCATTTT. It yields the protein CASSDKSSNQPQHF.

This clone appeared a single time. The chain combines TRBV5-4 with TRBJ2-5, with D tentatively TRBD1 or TRBD2 (6 bases each). CDR3 length: 15 amino acids. Looked up from germline, CDR1 is SGHNT and CDR2 is YYREEE (reference sequence). With 1 base removed from V and 1 base from J, the gap between germline ends came to 11 bases. The CDR3 loop is CASSLPGGVQETQYF. The CDR3 bases are TGTGCCAGCAGCTTGCCCGGGGGCGTCCAAGAGACCCAGTACTTC.

The chain joins TRBV19 to TRBJ2-7; TRBD1 matches 9 bases. V gave up 4 bases and J gave up 0 bases; unmatched junction bases: 4. Germline V gene data show CDR1 as LNHDA and CDR2 as SQIVND (reference sequence). The CDR3 loop spans 15 amino acids. The CDR3 sequence is CASSTTTGGSYEQYF. The CDR3 bases are TGTGCCAGTAGTACGACGACAGGGGGCTCCTACGAGCAGTACTTC.

The V gene is TRBV5-1, the J gene TRBJ1-2; no reliable D call. CDR3 length: 13 amino acids. Germline CDR1 is SGHRS and CDR2 is YFSETQ. Trimming stripped 0 bases from V and 7 bases from J, with 10 bases between. The CDR3 bases are TGCGCCAGCAGCTTGGCCGGTCAGTTTGGCTACACCTTC. Translation: CASSLAGQFGYTF.

The chain is built from TRBV4-2 and TRBJ2-7; no definite D call. V was cut by 1 base and J by 9 bases, with 13 bases left in between. The CDR3 is made up of 13 amino acids. The V gene's germline CDR1 is LGHNA and CDR2 YNFKEQ. This CDR3 reads CASSQVERPGQYF. CDR3 nucleotides: TGTGCCAGCAGCCAAGTCGAGCGTCCGGGGCAGTACTTC.

For the CDR3, the DNA is TGTGCCAGCAGCTCCCAATACGAGCAGTACTTC. Translating gives CASSSQYEQYF. The chain joins TRBV5-4 to TRBJ2-7; D gene ambiguous. The ends were cut back, 3 bases at V and 4 bases at J, with 5 bases in the middle. Germline assignment: CDR1 SGHNT and CDR2 YYREEE (reference sequence). The CDR3 runs 11 residues.

This clone was counted once. The chain is built from TRBV4-1 and TRBJ2-1, with TRBD1 matching over 11 bases. CDR3 length: 16 amino acids. V trimming: 5 bases; J trimming: 9 bases; junction bases outside the gene matches: 12. Germline lookup yields CDR1 MGHRA and CDR2 YSYEKL. CDR3 in amino acids: CASSERAGQGGGEQFF. DNA for the CDR3: TGCGCCAGCAGCGAAAGAGCGGGACAGGGGGGCGGTGAGCAGTTCTTC.

The chain joins TRBV5-4 to TRBJ1-2; D call uncertain. The CDR3 covers 13 residues. The V end was cut by 0 bases, the J end by 1 base, with 4 bases between. The V gene's germline CDR1 is SGHNT and CDR2 YYREEE (reference sequence). The CDR3 protein is CASSLGGNYGYTF. DNA for the CDR3: TGTGCCAGCAGCTTGGGGGGTAACTATGGCTACACCTTC.

The chain recombines TRBV16 with TRBJ2-1; 8 bases map to TRBD2. With 1 base clipped from V and 5 bases from J, the junction kept 7 bases outside the gene matches. Germline V gene lookup returns CDR1 KGHSY and CDR2 FQNENV. The CDR3 has 16 residues. For the CDR3, the DNA is TGTGCCAGCAGCCAATTTAGCGGGGCAGTACACAATGAGCAGTTCTTC. Encoded protein: CASSQFSGAVHNEQFF.

This chain connects TRBV19 to TRBJ1-6; D not certain. The germline CDR1 and CDR2 sequences are LNHDA and SQIVND (reference sequence). Between the trimmed V and J ends, which lost 6 bases and 8 bases, there was a span of 11 bases. The CDR3 is 13 residues long. This CDR3 reads CASRPGVDSPLHF. The CDR3 nucleotides read TGTGCCAGTAGACCGGGTGTAGATTCACCCCTCCACTTT.

V and J are TRBV27 and TRBJ1-4; D not resolved. The germline V and J ends were trimmed by 2 bases and 7 bases, with 11 bases remaining between them. CDR3 size: 14 residues. Germline CDR1 reads MNHEY; CDR2 reads SMNVEV (reference sequence). The CDR3 sequence is CASSLAAGTEKLFF. The CDR3 DNA is TGTGCCAGCAGTTTAGCGGCAGGTACTGAAAAACTGTTTTTT.

The chain uses TRBV2 and TRBJ2-2, with 10 bases identical to TRBD2. V trimming: 6 bases; J trimming: 6 bases; junction bases outside the gene matches: 1. Germline-derived CDR1 and CDR2 are SNHLY and FYNNEI. There are 13 residues in the CDR3. The CDR3 reads CASRTSGPGELFF. DNA for the CDR3: TGTGCCAGCAGGACTAGCGGGCCCGGGGAGCTGTTTTTT.

V usage is TRBV28 and J usage is TRBJ2-3, with 7 bases matching TRBD2. V was clipped by 1 base and J by 4 bases; unmatched bases: 8. Germline lookup yields CDR1 MDHEN and CDR2 SYDVKM. The CDR3 has 16 residues. CDR3 residues: CASSLLGAGRADTQYF. Written as DNA, the CDR3 is TGTGCCAGCAGTTTATTGGGAGCGGGGAGGGCAGATACGCAGTATTTT. The variable domain in full, completed from reference TRBV28 and TRBJ2-3, reads DVKVTQSSRYLVKRTGEKVFLECVQDMDHENMFWYRQDPGLGLRLIYFSYDVKMKEKGDIPEGYSVSREKKERFSLILESASTNQTSMYLCASSLLGAGRADTQYFGPGTRLTVL.

This clone appeared a single time. The chain couples TRBV18 to TRBJ1-6; D is undetermined. The length of the CDR3 is 13 residues. Germline CDR1 reads KGHSH; CDR2 reads LQKENI. Trimming removed 2 bases from V and 5 bases from J, with 4 bases in between. The CDR3 reads CASSPGDNSPLHF. CDR3 in DNA: TGTGCCAGCTCACCAGGGGATAATTCACCCCTCCACTTT. The full variable domain, its missing parts supplied by reference TRBV18 and TRBJ1-6, is NAGVMQNPRHLVRRRGQEARLRCSPMKGHSHVYWYRQLPEEGLKFMVYLQKENIIDESGMPKERFSAEFPKEGPSILRIQQVVRGDSAAYFCASSPGDNSPLHFGNGTRLTVT.

The V and J genes are TRBV6-4 and TRBJ2-5; D is unclear. The V gene's germline CDR1 is MRHNA and CDR2 SNTAGT. Trimming left V 7 bases short and J 4 bases short, with 34 bases between. This CDR3 has 20 residues. In nucleotides, the CDR3 is TGTGCCAGCAATTTTTTCCGTATAAACAAGATAGGGAATTTTAGAGAGACCCAGTACTTC. This sequence encodes CASNFFRINKIGNFRETQYF.

The rearrangement links TRBV10-3 to TRBJ2-1, with D maybe TRBD2 (6 bases). Germline-derived CDR1 and CDR2 are ENHRY and SYGVKD. The CDR3 sequence is 18 residues long. The ends were cut back, 3 bases at V and 0 bases at J, with 18 bases in the middle. Written as DNA, the CDR3 is TGTGCCATCAGTGATTCGACTAACGGGAGCCACTCCTACAATGAGCAGTTCTTC. Translation gives CAISDSTNGSHSYNEQFF.